The present entry profiles one T cell receptor beta chain with its context. The antigen remains unidentified. The data derive from a study of T cells expressing NK-cell markers. About the study: It was sorted CD3+CD56-NKG2C+, CD3+CD56+NKG2C- and CD3+CD56+NKG2C+ T cells that provided the TCR beta repertoires. Study-level results: Topping the CD3+CD56-NKG2C+ fraction as well were these clonotypes, in a handful of donors.

The germline V gene encodes CDR1 LNHNV and CDR2 YYDKDF (reference sequence). The CDR3 spans 14 residues. TCR beta libraries carry UMIs added by 5'RACE template switching. TCRdb re-called the 5' RACE reads and gives one entry per CDR3 protein, without DNA. Found here are some 600,000 distinct CDR3 sequences; the top ten clones hold about 3.6%. The chain employs TRBV15 and TRBJ2-5; no DNA is available, so the TRBD1 call from TCRdb remains unchecked. This clonotype was sampled from a man younger than 30 in good health. The material sequenced was blood T cells: a sorted CD56 or NKG2C T cell subset, CD4+ or CD8+ T cells, or bulk PBMC T cells (not recorded which). The CDR3 protein is CATSRGPAGETQYF.